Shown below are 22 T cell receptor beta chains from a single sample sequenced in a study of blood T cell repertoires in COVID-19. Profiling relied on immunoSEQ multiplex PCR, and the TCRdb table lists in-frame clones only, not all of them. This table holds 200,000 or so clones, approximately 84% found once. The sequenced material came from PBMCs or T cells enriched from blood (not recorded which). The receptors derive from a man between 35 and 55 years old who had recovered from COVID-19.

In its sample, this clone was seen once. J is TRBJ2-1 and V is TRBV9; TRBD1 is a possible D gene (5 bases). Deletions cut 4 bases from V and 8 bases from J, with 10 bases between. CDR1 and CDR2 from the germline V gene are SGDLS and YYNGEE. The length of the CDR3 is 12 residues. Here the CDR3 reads CASSKRQYEQFF. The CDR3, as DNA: TGTGCCAGCAGCAAACGACAGTATGAGCAGTTCTTC.

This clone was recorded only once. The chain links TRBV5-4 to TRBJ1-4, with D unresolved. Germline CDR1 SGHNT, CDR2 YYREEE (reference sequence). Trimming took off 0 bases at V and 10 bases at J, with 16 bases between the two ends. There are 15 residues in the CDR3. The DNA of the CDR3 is TGTGCCAGCAGCTTGGCCGGCAGACCGGAGGGAAAACTGTTTTTT. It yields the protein CASSLAGRPEGKLFF.

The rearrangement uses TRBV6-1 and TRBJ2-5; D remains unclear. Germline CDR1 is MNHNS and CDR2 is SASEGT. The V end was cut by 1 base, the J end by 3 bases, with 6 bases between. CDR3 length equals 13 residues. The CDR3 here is CASSEGAEETQYF. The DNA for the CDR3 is TGTGCCAGCAGTGAAGGGGCAGAAGAGACCCAGTACTTC.

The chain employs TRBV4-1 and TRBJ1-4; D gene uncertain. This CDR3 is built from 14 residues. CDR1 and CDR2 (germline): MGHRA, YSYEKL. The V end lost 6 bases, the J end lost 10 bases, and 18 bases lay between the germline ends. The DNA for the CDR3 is TGCGCCAGCAGTCCCGGACTAGAGGTTGGAAAACTGTTTTTT. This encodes CASSPGLEVGKLFF.

CDR3 amino acids: CASSLSTALNEKLFF. CDR3 DNA: TGTGCCAGCAGCTTATCGACAGCCCTTAATGAAAAACTGTTTTTT. The chain recombines TRBV11-2 with TRBJ1-4, with a tentative D call TRBD1 (5 bases). V was cut by 2 bases and J by 4 bases, with 11 bases left in between. CDR1 SGHAT and CDR2 FQNNGV come from the germline V gene. CDR3 length: 15 amino acids.

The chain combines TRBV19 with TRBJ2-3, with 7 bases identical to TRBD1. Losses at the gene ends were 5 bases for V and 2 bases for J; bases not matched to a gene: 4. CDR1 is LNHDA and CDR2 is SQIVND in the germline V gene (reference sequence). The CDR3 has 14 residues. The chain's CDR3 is CASSWTGYTDTQYF. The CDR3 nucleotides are TGTGCCAGTAGTTGGACAGGCTACACAGATACGCAGTATTTT. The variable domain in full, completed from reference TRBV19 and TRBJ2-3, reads DGGITQSPKYLFRKEGQNVTLSCEQNLNHDAMYWYRQDPGQGLRLIYYSQIVNDFQKGDIAEGYSVSREKKESFPLTVTSAQKNPTAFYLCASSWTGYTDTQYFGPGTRLTVL.

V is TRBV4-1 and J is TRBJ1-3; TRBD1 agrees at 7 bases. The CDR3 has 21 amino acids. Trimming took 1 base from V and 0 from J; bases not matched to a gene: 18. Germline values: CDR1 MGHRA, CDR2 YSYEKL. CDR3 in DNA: TGCGCCAGCAGCCAAGCCGGGGGGGCGACAGGGCGAACCAGCTCTGGAAACACCATATATTTT. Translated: CASSQAGGATGRTSSGNTIYF.

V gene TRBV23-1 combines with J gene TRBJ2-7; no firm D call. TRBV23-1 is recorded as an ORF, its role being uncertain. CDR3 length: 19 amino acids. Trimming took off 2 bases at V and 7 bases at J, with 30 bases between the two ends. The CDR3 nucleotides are TGCGCCAGCAGTCAAGATCGGGTATTCCAACTACGCTTTGGCATGGAGCAGTACTTC. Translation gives CASSQDRVFQLRFGMEQYF.

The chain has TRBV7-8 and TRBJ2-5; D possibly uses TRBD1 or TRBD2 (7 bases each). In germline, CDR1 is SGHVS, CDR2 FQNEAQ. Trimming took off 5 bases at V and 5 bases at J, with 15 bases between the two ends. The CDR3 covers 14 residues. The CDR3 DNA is TGTGCCAGCAGCCAGGGGGGGCCTGGGGAGACCCAGTACTTC. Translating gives CASSQGGPGETQYF.

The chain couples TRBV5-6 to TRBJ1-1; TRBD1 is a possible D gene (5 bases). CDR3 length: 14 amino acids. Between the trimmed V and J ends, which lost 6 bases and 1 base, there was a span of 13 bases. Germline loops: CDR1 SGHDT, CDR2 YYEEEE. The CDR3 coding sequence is TGTGCCAGCACCTTAGGACAAGCGAACACTGAAGCTTTCTTT. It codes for CASTLGQANTEAFF.

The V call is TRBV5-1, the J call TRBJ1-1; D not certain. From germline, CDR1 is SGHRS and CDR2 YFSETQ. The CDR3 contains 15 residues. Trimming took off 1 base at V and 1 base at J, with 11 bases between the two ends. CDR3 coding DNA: TGCGCCAGCAGCTTGTACTTCCGGGGGAACACTGAAGCTTTCTTT. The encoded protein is CASSLYFRGNTEAFF.

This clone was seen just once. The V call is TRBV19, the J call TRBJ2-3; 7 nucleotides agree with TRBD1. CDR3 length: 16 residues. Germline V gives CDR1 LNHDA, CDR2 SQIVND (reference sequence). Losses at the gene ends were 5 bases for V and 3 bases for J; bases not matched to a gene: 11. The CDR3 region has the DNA TGTGCCAGTAGTCGCCAGACAGGGATTGAGACAGATACGCAGTATTTT. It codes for CASSRQTGIETDTQYF.

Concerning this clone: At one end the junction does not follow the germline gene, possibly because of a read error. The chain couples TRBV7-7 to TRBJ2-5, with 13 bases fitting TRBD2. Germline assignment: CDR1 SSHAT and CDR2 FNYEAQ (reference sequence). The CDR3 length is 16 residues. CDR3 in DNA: TGTGCTAGCAGCTTAGGACTAGCGGGGGCGCAAGAGACCCAGTACTTC. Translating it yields CASSLGLAGAQETQYF.

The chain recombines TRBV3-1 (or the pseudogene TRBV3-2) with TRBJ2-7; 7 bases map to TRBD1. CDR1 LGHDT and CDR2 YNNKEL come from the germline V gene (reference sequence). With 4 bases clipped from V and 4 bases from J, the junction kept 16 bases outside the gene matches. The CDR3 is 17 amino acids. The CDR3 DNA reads TGTGCCAGCAGCCCAGACAGGGTAGGGGAATGGGCTTACGAGCAGTACTTC. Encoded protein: CASSPDRVGEWAYEQYF.

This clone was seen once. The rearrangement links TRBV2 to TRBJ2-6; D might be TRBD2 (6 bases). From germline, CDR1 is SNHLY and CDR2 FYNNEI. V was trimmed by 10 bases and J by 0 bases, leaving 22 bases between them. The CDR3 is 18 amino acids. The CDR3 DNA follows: TGTGCCACCCCGCGTGTCGCTAGCGCTAACTCTGGGGCCAACGTCCTGACTTTC. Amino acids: CATPRVASANSGANVLTF.

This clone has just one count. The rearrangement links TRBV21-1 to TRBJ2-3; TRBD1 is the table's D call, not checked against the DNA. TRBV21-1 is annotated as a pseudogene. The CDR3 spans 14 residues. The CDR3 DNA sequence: TGTGCCCCAAGGGGGTGCGGTTGCACAGATACGCAGTATTTT. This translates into CAPRGCGCTDTQYF.

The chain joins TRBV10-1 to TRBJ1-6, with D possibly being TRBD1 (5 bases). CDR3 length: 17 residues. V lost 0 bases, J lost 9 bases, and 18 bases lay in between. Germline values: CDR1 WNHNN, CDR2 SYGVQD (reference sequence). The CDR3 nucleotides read TGCGCCAGCAGTGAGTCCAGGGACGGGGGTCGGGGTTCACCCCTCCACTTT. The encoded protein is CASSESRDGGRGSPLHF.

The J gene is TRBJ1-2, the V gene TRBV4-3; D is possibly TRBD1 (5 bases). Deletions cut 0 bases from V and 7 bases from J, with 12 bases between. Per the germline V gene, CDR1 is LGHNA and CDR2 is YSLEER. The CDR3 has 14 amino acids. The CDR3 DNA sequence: TGCGCCAGCAGCCAAGAGACCGGGGGACGTGGCTACACCTTC. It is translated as CASSQETGGRGYTF.

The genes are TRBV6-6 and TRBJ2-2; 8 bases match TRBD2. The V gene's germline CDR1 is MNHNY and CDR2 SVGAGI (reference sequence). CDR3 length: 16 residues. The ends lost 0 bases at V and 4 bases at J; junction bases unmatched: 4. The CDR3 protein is CASSYSAGGGTGELFF. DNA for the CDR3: TGTGCCAGCAGTTACTCGGCGGGGGGAGGCACCGGGGAGCTGTTTTTT.

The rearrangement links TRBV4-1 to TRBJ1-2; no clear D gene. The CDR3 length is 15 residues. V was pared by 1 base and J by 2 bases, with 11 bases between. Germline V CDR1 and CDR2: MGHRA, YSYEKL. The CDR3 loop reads CASSQVETQNYGYTF. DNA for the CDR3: TGCGCCAGCAGCCAAGTAGAGACACAAAACTATGGCTACACCTTC.

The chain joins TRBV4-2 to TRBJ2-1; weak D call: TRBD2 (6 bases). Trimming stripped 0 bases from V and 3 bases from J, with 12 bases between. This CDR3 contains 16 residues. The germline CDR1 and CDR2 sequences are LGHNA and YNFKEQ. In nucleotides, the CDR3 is TGTGCCAGCAGCCAAGATTTGGCGGGGAGCTACAATGAGCAGTTCTTC. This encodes CASSQDLAGSYNEQFF.

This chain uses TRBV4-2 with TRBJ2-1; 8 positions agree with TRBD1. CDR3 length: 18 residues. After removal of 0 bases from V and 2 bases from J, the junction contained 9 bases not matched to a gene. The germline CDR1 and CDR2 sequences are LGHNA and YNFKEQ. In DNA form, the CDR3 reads TGTGCCAGCAGCCAAGAGCCTTCCGGCAGGGGGCCCTACAATGAGCAGTTCTTC. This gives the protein CASSQEPSGRGPYNEQFF.